A selection of T cell receptor beta chains follows, all from one sample in a study of T-cell reconstitution after alpha-beta-depleted transplantation in children. TCRdb ran MiXCR on the PCR reads and lists one entry per CDR3 protein. This table has approximately 300,000 distinct CDR3 sequences, about 9.9% appearing once. This specimen consisted of peripheral blood, obtained 180 days after TCRalphabeta/CD19-depleted stem cell transplant. The source of these receptors is a male patient under 10 years old who had a stem cell transplant for chronic granulomatous disease, so the T cells may come from the graft donor. Both conserved end residues are part of each CDR3. The D gene is left open where the match is weak. Clone size is shown for a subset of rows, as once, few, many or a class of expanded clone.

TRBD2,TRBV7-2,TRBJ2-3,many,CASSRLAGSDTQYF,TGTGCCAGCAGTCGGCTAGCGGGGTCAGATACGCAGTATTTT
.,TRBV18,TRBJ1-6,many,CASSLVLRDSPLHF,TGTGCCAGCTCACTGGTCCTACGGGATTCACCCCTCCACTTT
.,TRBV11-2,TRBJ2-4,many,CASSLTDPIQYF,TGTGCCAGCAGCTTAACCGACCCTATTCAGTACTTC
.,TRBV13,TRBJ2-1,many,CASSHPGTGEQFF,TGTGCCAGCAGTCATCCCGGGACGGGTGAGCAGTTCTTC
.,TRBV6-5,TRBJ1-6,many,CASSSAPNSPLHF,TGTGCCAGCAGTTCCGCTCCCAATTCACCCCTCCACTTT
TRBD1,TRBV28,TRBJ2-7,many,CASSFVGQGNEQYF,TGTGCCAGCAGTTTTGTGGGACAGGGGAACGAGCAGTACTTC
TRBD2,TRBV7-2,TRBJ2-3,many,CASSSSLAGGPGTQYF,TGTGCCAGCAGCTCCTCTTTAGCGGGGGGGCCGGGTACGCAGTATTTT
TRBD1,TRBV5-1,TRBJ1-5,many,CASSLGGTENQPQHF,TGCGCCAGCAGCTTGGGGGGGACAGAGAATCAGCCCCAGCATTTT
.,TRBV7-9,TRBJ2-7,many,CASRSRDPWGEQYF,TGTGCCAGCAGATCTCGGGACCCTTGGGGCGAGCAGTACTTC
TRBD1,TRBV7-2,TRBJ2-3,many,CASSLQGAEADTQYF,TGTGCCAGCAGTTTACAGGGGGCGGAAGCAGATACGCAGTATTTT
TRBD2,TRBV20-1,TRBJ2-7,few,CSARDWLAGGPGTYEQYF,TGCAGTGCTAGAGATTGGCTAGCGGGAGGGCCGGGGACCTACGAGCAGTACTTC
TRBD1,TRBV20-1,TRBJ1-1,few,CSASPDRAGTEAFF,TGCAGTGCTAGCCCCGACAGGGCGGGGACTGAAGCTTTCTTT
.,TRBV5-5,TRBJ2-7,many,CASSRGTVIGQYF,TGTGCCAGCAGCCGAGGGACGGTTATCGGGCAGTACTTC
.,TRBV6-1,TRBJ2-1,.,CASTSLTAYNEQFF,TGTGCCAGCACCTCCTTGACAGCATACAATGAGCAGTTCTTC
TRBD1,TRBV6-5,TRBJ2-7,many,CASSYSRDRVYEQYF,TGTGCCAGCAGTTACTCCCGGGACAGGGTCTACGAGCAGTACTTC
TRBD1,TRBV12-3/TRBV12-4,TRBJ2-5,many,CASSAGQGVSEKETQYF,TGTGCCAGCAGCGCAGGACAGGGGGTTTCAGAAAAAGAGACCCAGTACTTC
TRBD2,TRBV28,TRBJ2-7,.,CASSLGGRAAYEQYF,TGTGCCAGCAGTTTAGGTGGGAGGGCCGCCTACGAGCAGTACTTC
TRBD1,TRBV5-4,TRBJ2-1,.,CASSNDRVHEQFF,TGTGCCAGCAGCAATGACAGGGTCCATGAGCAGTTCTTC
.,TRBV27,TRBJ2-1,many,CASKKQGLYNEQFF,TGTGCCAGCAAAAAACAAGGCCTCTACAATGAGCAGTTCTTC
TRBD1,TRBV10-1,TRBJ2-1,many,CASSEYGTGGYNEQFF,TGCGCCAGCAGTGAGTATGGGACAGGGGGCTACAATGAGCAGTTCTTC
.,TRBV5-5,TRBJ2-5,many,CASSPSGLPPKWETQYF,TGTGCCAGCAGCCCCAGTGGCCTGCCCCCCAAGTGGGAGACCCAGTACTTC
TRBD1,TRBV29-1,TRBJ1-1,many,CSVVTPGQFTEAFF,TGCAGCGTTGTTACTCCGGGACAGTTCACTGAAGCTTTCTTT
.,TRBV20-1,TRBJ1-1,many,CSASVGDTEAFF,TGCAGTGCTAGCGTTGGGGACACTGAAGCTTTCTTT
.,TRBV6-1,TRBJ2-7,once,CASSARAGSYEQYF,TGTGCCAGCAGTGCAAGGGCGGGATCCTACGAGCAGTACTTC
.,TRBV6-5,TRBJ2-2,many,CASSLDGFGELFF,TGTGCCAGCAGCTTGGATGGATTCGGGGAGCTGTTTTTT
.,TRBV7-9,TRBJ1-1,many,CASSLNAGMNTEAFF,TGTGCCAGCAGCTTAAACGCGGGGATGAACACTGAAGCTTTCTTT
.,TRBV30,TRBJ1-2,.,CAWRVGSYGYTF,TGTGCCTGGAGAGTAGGGAGCTATGGCTACACCTTC
TRBD2,TRBV20-1,TRBJ2-5,few,CCARPPRWGRAGETQYF,TGCTGTGCTAGACCCCCCCGATGGGGGAGGGCCGGGGAGACCCAGTACTTC
.,TRBV18,TRBJ1-5,many,CASSPGNQPQHF,TGTGCCAGCTCACCAGGCAATCAGCCCCAGCATTTT
TRBD2,TRBV24-1,TRBJ2-1,.,CATSDHSGTYNEQFF,TGTGCCACCAGTGACCATAGCGGGACCTACAATGAGCAGTTCTTC
TRBD2,TRBV5-6,TRBJ2-1,many,CASSFKLAEPYNEQFF,TGTGCCAGCAGCTTCAAACTAGCGGAACCATACAATGAGCAGTTCTTC
.,TRBV6-6,TRBJ1-2,many,CASSYDYGYTF,TGTGCCAGCAGTTACGACTATGGCTACACCTTC
.,TRBV20-1,TRBJ2-2,many,CSARVRGGTGELFF,TGCAGTGCTAGAGTCAGGGGAGGGACCGGGGAGCTGTTTTTT
TRBD1,TRBV20-1,TRBJ2-3,many,CSAIGTGGDTQYF,TGCAGTGCTATTGGGACAGGGGGAGATACGCAGTATTTT
.,TRBV29-1,TRBJ1-1,many,CSSSGLNTEAFF,TGCAGCTCCTCGGGTTTGAACACTGAAGCTTTCTTT
.,TRBV29-1,TRBJ2-7,many,CSVRGRLNDSYEQYF,TGCAGCGTGAGGGGGAGGTTAAACGACTCCTACGAGCAGTACTTC
.,TRBV27,TRBJ2-7,many,CASSDLGKVSSYEQYF,TGTGCCAGCAGTGACTTAGGGAAGGTGTCCTCCTACGAGCAGTACTTC
.,TRBV12-3/TRBV12-4,TRBJ1-1,many,CASPSLRTEAFF,TGTGCCAGCCCCAGTTTACGGACTGAAGCTTTCTTT
.,TRBV3-1,TRBJ1-5,.,CASSPGVTGQPQHF,TGTGCCAGCAGCCCCGGGGTGACGGGACAGCCCCAGCATTTT
.,TRBV4-2,TRBJ1-5,many,CASSQEAGSNQPQHF,TGTGCCAGCAGCCAAGAAGCAGGGAGCAATCAGCCCCAGCATTTT
.,TRBV20-1,TRBJ2-3,many,CSARVAGSTDTQYF,TGCAGTGCTAGGGTGGCGGGAAGCACAGATACGCAGTATTTT
.,TRBV11-1,TRBJ2-1,.,CASSLRIGAYNEQFF,TGTGCCAGCAGCTTGAGGATAGGGGCCTACAATGAGCAGTTCTTC
.,TRBV12-3/TRBV12-4,TRBJ1-2,many,CASSLWRSEGYTF,TGTGCCAGCAGTTTATGGCGGAGCGAAGGCTACACCTTC
.,TRBV5-5,TRBJ2-3,many,CASSLAPVSTDTQYF,TGTGCCAGCAGCTTGGCCCCCGTGAGCACAGATACGCAGTATTTT
.,TRBV7-3,TRBJ2-7,many,CASSPIAVSGEQYF,TGTGCCAGCAGCCCCATTGCGGTTTCGGGGGAGCAGTACTTC
TRBD2,TRBV5-1,TRBJ2-7,.,CASSLEVAGGAYEQYF,TGCGCCAGCAGCTTGGAGGTAGCGGGGGGCGCCTACGAGCAGTACTTC
.,TRBV29-1,TRBJ2-2,many,CSVEESHTGELFF,TGCAGCGTTGAAGAGTCCCACACCGGGGAGCTGTTTTTT
TRBD2,TRBV4-2,TRBJ2-1,many,CASSQDAPWSGGADEQFF,TGTGCCAGCAGCCAAGACGCCCCCTGGAGCGGGGGGGCAGATGAGCAGTTCTTC
.,TRBV19,TRBJ1-5,.,CASSIGGGVHQPQHF,TGTGCCAGTAGTATAGGGGGAGGAGTGCATCAGCCCCAGCATTTT
TRBD2,TRBV2,TRBJ2-2,many,CASKWPTAGGPGELFF,TGTGCCAGCAAATGGCCGACAGCGGGGGGGCCCGGGGAGCTGTTTTTT